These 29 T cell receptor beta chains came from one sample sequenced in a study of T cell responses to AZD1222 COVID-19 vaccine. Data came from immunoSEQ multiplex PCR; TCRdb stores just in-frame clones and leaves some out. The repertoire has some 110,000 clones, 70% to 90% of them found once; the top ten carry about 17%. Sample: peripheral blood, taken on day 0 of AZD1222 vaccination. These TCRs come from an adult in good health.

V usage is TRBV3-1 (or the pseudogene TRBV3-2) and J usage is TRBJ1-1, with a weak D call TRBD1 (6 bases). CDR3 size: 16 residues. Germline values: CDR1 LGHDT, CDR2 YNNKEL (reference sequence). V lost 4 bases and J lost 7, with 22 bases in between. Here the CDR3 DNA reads TGTGCCAGCAGCCCCCAAGCTGGGGGGCGAATTTTTGAAGCTTTCTTT. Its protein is CASSPQAGGRIFEAFF.

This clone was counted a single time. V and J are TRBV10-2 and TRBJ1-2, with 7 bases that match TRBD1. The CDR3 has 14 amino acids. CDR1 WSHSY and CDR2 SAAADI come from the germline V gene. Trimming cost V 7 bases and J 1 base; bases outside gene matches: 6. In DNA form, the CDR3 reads TGCGCCAGCAACCAGGGACAGCTTAACTATGGCTACACCTTC. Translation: CASNQGQLNYGYTF.

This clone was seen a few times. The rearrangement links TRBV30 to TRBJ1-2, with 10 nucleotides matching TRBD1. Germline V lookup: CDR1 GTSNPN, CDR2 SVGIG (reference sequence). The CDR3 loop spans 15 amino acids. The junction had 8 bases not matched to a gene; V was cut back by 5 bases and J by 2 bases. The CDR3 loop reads CAWDRGQFSNYGYTF. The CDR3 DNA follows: TGTGCCTGGGACAGGGGGCAATTCTCCAACTATGGCTACACCTTC. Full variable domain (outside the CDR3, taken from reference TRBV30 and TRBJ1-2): SQTIHQWPATLVQPVGSPLSLECTVEGTSNPNLYWYRQAAGRGLQLLFYSVGIGQISSEVPQNLSASRPQDRQFILSSKKLLLSDSGFYLCAWDRGQFSNYGYTFGSGTRLTVV.

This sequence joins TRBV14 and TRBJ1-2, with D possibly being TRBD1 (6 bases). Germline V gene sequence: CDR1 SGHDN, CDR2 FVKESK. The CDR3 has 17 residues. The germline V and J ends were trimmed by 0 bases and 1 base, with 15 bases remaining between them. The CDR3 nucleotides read TGTGCCAGCAGCCAAGATTCTTCAGGGGTCGTTAACTATGGCTACACCTTC. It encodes CASSQDSSGVVNYGYTF.

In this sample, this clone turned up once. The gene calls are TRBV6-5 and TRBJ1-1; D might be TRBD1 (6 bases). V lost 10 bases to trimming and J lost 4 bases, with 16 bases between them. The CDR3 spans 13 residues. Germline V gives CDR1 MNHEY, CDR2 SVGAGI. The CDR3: CANREMGLTEAFF. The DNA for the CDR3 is TGTGCCAACAGGGAGATGGGGCTCACTGAAGCTTTCTTT.

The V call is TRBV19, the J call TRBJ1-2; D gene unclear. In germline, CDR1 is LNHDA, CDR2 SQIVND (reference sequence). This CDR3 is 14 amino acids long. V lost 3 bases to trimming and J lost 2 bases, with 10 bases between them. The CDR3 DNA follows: TGTGCCAGTAGTATTCAGGAGGGAAACTATGGCTACACCTTC. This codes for CASSIQEGNYGYTF.

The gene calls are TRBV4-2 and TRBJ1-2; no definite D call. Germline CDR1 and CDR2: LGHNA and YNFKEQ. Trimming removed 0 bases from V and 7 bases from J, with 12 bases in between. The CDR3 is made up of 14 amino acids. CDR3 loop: CASSQDPRVSGYTF. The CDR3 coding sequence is TGTGCCAGCAGCCAAGATCCGCGGGTCTCTGGCTACACCTTC.

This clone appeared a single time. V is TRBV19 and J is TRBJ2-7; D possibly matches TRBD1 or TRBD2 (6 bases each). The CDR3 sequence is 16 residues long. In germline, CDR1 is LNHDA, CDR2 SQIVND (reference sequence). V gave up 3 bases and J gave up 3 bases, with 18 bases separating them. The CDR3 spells CASSITLGGPYYEQYF. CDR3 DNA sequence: TGTGCCAGTAGTATCACCCTAGGGGGGCCCTACTACGAGCAGTACTTC. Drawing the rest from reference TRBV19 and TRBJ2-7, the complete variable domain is DGGITQSPKYLFRKEGQNVTLSCEQNLNHDAMYWYRQDPGQGLRLIYYSQIVNDFQKGDIAEGYSVSREKKESFPLTVTSAQKNPTAFYLCASSITLGGPYYEQYFGPGTRLTVT.

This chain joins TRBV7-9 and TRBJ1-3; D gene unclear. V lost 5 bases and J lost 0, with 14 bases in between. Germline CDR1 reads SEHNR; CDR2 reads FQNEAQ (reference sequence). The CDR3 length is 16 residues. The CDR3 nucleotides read TGTGCCAGCAGCCCACGGCGGCAGAGCTCTGGAAACACCATATATTTT. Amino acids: CASSPRRQSSGNTIYF.

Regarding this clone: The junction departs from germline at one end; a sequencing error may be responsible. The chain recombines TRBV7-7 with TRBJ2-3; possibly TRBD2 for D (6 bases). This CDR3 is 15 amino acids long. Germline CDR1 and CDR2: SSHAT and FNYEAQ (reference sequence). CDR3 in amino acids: CASSLGGGGTDTQYF. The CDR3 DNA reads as TGTGCTAGCAGCTTAGGTGGCGGGGGCACAGATACGCAGTATTTT.

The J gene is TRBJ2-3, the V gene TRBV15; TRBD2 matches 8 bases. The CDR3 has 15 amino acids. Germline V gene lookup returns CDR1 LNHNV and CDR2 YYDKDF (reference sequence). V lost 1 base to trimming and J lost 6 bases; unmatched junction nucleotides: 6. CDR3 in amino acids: CATSRASGGWDTQYF. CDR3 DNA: TGTGCCACCAGCAGAGCCAGCGGGGGCTGGGATACGCAGTATTTT. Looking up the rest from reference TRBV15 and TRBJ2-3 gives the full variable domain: DAMVIQNPRYQVTQFGKPVTLSCSQTLNHNVMYWYQQKSSQAPKLLFHYYDKDFNNEADTPDNFQSRRPNTSFCFLDIRSPGLGDTAMYLCATSRASGGWDTQYFGPGTRLTVL.

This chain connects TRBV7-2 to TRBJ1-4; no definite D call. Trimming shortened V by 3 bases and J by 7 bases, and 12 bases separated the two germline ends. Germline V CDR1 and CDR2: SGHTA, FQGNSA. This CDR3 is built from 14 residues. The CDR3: CASSFGPLGEKLFF. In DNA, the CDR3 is TGTGCCAGCAGCTTTGGCCCGTTGGGTGAAAAACTGTTTTTT.

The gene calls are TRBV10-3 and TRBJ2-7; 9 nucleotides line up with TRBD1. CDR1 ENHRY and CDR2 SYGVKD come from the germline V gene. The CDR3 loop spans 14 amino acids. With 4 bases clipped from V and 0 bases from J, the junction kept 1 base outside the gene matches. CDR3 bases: TGTGCCATCAGTGGGACAGGGGCCTCCTACGAGCAGTACTTC. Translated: CAISGTGASYEQYF.

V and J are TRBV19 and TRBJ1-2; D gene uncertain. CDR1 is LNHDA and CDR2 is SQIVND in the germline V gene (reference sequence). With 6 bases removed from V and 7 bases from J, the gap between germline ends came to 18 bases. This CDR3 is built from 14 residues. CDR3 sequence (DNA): TGTGCCAGTAGCCAACCCTCGGGGTTTCGTGGCTACACCTTC. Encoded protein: CASSQPSGFRGYTF. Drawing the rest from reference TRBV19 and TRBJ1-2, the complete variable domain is DGGITQSPKYLFRKEGQNVTLSCEQNLNHDAMYWYRQDPGQGLRLIYYSQIVNDFQKGDIAEGYSVSREKKESFPLTVTSAQKNPTAFYLCASSQPSGFRGYTFGSGTRLTVV.

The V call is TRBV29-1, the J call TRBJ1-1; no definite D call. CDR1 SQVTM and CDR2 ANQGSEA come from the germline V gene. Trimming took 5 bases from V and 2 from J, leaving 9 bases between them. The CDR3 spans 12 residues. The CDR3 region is CSVLRGNTEAFF. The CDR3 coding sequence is TGCAGCGTTTTGCGGGGAAACACTGAAGCTTTCTTT.

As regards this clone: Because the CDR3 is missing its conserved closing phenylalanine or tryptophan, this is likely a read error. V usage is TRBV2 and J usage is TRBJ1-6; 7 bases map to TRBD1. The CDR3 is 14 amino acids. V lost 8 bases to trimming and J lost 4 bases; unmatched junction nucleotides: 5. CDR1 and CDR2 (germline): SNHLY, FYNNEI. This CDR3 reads CASGGGQYNSPLHL. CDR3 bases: TGTGCCAGCGGGGGGGGACAGTATAATTCACCCCTCCACCTT.

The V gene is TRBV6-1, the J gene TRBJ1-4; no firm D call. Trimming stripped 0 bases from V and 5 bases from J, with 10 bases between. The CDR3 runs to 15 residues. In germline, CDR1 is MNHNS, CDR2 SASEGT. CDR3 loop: CASSEAGSVNEKLFF. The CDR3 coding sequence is TGTGCCAGCAGTGAAGCGGGGTCAGTAAATGAAAAACTGTTTTTT.

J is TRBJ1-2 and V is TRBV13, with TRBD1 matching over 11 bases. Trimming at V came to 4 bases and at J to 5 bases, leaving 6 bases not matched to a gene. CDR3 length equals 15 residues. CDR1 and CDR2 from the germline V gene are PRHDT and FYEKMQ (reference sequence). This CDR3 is CASSSIGQGAYGYTF. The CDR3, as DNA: TGTGCCAGCAGCTCAATTGGACAGGGGGCTTATGGCTACACCTTC.

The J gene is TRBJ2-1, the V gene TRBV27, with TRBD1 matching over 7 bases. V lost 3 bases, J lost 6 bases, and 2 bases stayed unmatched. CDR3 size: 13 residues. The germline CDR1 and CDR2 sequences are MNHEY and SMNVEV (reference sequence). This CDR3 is CASSFDRANEQFF. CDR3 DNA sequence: TGTGCCAGCAGTTTCGACAGGGCCAATGAGCAGTTCTTC.

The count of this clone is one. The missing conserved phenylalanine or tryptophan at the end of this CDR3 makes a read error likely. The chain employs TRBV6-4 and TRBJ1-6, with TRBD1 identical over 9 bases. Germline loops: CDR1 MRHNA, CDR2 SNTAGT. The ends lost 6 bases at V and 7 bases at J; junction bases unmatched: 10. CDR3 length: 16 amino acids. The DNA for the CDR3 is TGTGCCAGCAGCAAACTTACCGGGACAGGGAATTCACCCCTCCACCTT. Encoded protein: CASSKLTGTGNSPLHL.

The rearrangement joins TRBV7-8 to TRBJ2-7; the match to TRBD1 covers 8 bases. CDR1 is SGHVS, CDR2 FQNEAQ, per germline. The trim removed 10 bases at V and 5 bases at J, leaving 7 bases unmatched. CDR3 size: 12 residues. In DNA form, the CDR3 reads TGTGCCACCCGGACAGGGCAAAACGAGCAGTACTTC. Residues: CATRTGQNEQYF.

The CDR3 sequence is CASSLGGNTEAFF. The CDR3 DNA sequence: TGCGCCAGCAGCTTGGGGGGAAACACTGAAGCTTTCTTT. The J gene is TRBJ1-1, the V gene TRBV5-1; the D is unclear. The V gene lost 0 bases and the J gene lost 2 bases, with 5 bases spanning the gap. Germline lookup yields CDR1 SGHRS and CDR2 YFSETQ. The CDR3 runs to 13 residues.

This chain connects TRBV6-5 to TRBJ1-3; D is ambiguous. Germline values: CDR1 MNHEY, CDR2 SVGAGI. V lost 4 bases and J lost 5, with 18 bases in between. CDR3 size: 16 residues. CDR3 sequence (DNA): TGTGCCAGCAGTTTTTCATTCGTTTGGAGGCGAAACACCATATATTTT. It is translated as CASSFSFVWRRNTIYF.

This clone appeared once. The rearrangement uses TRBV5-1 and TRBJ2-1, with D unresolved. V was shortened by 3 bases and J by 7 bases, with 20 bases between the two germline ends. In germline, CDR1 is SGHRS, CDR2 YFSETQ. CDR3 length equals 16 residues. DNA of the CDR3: TGCGCCAGCAGCTCCCCATTAGGCAGTCTAAGAAATGAGCAGTTCTTC. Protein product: CASSSPLGSLRNEQFF.

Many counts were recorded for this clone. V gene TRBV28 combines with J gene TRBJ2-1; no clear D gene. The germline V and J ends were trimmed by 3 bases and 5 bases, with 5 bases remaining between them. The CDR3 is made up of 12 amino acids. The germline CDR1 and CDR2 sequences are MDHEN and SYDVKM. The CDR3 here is CASSLPDNEQFF. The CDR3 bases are TGTGCCAGCAGTTTGCCCGACAATGAGCAGTTCTTC.

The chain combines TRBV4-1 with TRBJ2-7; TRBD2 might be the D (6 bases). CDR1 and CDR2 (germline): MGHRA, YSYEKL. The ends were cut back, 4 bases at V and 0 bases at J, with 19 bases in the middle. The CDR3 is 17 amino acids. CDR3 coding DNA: TGCGCCAGCAGCCCCATACAGCCGGGAGCAGGCTCCTACGAGCAGTACTTC. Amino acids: CASSPIQPGAGSYEQYF.

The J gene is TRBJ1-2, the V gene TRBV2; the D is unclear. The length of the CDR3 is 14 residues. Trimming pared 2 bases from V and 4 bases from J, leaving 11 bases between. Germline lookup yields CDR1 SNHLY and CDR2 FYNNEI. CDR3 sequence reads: CASSESWSVYGYTF. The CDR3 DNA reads TGTGCCAGCAGTGAATCATGGTCAGTCTATGGCTACACCTTC.

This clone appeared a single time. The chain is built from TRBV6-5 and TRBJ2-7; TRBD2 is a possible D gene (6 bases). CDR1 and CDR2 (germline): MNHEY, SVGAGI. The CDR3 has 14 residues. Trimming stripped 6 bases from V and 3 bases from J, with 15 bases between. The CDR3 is CASSPAGTGYEQYF. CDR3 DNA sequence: TGTGCCAGCAGCCCCGCGGGGACTGGCTACGAGCAGTACTTC.

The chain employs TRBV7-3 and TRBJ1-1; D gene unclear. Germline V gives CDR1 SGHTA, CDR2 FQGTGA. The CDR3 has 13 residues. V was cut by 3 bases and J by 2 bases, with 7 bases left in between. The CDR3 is CASSLAPNTEAFF. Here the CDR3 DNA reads TGTGCCAGCAGCTTGGCACCCAACACTGAAGCTTTCTTT.